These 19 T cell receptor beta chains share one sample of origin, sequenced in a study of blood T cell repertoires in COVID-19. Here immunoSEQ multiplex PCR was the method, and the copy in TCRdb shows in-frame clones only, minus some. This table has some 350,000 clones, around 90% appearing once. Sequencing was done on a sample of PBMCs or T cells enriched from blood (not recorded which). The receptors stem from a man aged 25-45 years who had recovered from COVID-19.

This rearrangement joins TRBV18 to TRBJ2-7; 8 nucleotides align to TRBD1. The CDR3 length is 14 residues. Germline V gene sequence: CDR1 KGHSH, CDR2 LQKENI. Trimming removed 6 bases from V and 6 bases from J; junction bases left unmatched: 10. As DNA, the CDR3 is TGTGCCAGCTCCTCCGGGACAGGAACATTCGAGCAGTACTTC. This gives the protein CASSSGTGTFEQYF. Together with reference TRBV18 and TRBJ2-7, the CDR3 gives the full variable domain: NAGVMQNPRHLVRRRGQEARLRCSPMKGHSHVYWYRQLPEEGLKFMVYLQKENIIDESGMPKERFSAEFPKEGPSILRIQQVVRGDSAAYFCASSSGTGTFEQYFGPGTRLTVT.

CDR3 in amino acids: CASSHGLAGGTGELFF. The CDR3 nucleotides read TGCGCCAGCAGCCATGGACTAGCGGGGGGAACCGGGGAGCTGTTTTTT. The chain joins TRBV4-1 to TRBJ2-2, with 14 bases matching TRBD2. J lost 5 bases, V lost 3 bases, and 2 bases had no gene match. The CDR3 totals 16 residues. CDR1 and CDR2 (germline): MGHRA, YSYEKL.

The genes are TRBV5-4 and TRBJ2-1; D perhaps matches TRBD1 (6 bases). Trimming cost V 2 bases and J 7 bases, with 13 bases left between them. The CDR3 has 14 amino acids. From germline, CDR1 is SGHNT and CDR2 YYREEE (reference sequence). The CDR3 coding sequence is TGTGCCAGCAGCTTAGGACAGTCTCTAAATGAGCAGTTCTTC. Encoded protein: CASSLGQSLNEQFF.

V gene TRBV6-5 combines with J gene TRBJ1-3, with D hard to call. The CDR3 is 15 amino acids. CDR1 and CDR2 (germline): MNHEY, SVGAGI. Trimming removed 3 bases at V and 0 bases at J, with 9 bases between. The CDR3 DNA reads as TGTGCCAGCAGTTATAGAGTAACCTCTGGAAACACCATATATTTT. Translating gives CASSYRVTSGNTIYF.

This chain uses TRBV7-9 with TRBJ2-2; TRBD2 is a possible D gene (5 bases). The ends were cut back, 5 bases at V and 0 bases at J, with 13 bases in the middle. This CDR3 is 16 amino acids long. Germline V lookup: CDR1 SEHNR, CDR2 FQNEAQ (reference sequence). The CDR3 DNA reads TGTGCCAGCAGCACCGGGGTAGGATCGAACACCGGGGAGCTGTTTTTT. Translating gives CASSTGVGSNTGELFF.

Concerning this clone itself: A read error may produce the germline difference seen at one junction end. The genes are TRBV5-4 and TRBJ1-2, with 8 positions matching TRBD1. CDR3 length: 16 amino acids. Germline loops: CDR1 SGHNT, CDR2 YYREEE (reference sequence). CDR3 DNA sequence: TGTGCCAGCATCTTGGGAGGACAGGGAAGGAACTATGGCTACACCTTC. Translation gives CASILGGQGRNYGYTF.

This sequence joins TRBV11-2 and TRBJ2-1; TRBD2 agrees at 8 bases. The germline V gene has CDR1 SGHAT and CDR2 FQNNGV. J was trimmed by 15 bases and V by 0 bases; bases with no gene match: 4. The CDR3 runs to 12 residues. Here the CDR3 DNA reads TGTGCCAGCAGCTTAGAAGCGGGGGTGTCGTTCTTC. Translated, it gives CASSLEAGVSFF.

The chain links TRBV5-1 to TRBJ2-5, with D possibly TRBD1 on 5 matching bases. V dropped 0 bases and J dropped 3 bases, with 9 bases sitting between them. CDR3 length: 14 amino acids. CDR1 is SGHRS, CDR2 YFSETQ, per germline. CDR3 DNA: TGCGCCAGCAGCTTGGGGGGCCCCAAAGAGACCCAGTACTTC. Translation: CASSLGGPKETQYF.

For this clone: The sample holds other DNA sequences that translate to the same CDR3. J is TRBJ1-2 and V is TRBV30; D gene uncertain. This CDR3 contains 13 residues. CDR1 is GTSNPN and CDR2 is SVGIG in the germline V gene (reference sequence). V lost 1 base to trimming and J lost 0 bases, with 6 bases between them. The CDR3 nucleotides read TGTGCCTGGAGTGCGGACTCTAACTATGGCTACACCTTC. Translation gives CAWSADSNYGYTF.

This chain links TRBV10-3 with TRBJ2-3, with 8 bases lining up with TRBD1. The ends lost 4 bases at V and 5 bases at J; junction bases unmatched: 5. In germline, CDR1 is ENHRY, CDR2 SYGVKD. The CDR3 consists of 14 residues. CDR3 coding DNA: TGTGCCATCAGTGGCACGACAGGGGAAGATACGCAGTATTTT. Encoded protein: CAISGTTGEDTQYF.

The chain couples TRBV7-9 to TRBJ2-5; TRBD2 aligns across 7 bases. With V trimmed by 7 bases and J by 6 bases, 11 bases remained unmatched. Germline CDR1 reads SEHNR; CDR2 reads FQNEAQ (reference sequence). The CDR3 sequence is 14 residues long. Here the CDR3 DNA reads TGTGCCAGCACCCTACTAACTAGCGTCCAGACCCAGTACTTC. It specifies CASTLLTSVQTQYF.

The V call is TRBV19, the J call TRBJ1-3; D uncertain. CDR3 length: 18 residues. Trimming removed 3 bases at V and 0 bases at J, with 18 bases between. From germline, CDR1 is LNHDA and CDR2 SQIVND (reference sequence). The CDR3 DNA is TGTGCCAGTAGTATTGGTCGACAACTGAGGGCCTCTGGAAACACCATATATTTT. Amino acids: CASSIGRQLRASGNTIYF.

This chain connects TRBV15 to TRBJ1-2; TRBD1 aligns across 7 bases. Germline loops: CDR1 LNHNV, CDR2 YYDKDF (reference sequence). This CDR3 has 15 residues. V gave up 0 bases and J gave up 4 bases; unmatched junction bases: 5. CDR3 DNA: TGTGCCACCAGCAGAGAGACAGGGAGCGTCTATGGCTACACCTTC. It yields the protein CATSRETGSVYGYTF.

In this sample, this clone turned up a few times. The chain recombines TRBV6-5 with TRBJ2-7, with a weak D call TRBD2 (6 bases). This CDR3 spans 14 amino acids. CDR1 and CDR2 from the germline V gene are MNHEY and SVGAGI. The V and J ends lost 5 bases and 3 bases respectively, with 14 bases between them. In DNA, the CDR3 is TGTGCCAGCAGTCGACCGGGACTTTTCTACGAGCAGTACTTC. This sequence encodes CASSRPGLFYEQYF.

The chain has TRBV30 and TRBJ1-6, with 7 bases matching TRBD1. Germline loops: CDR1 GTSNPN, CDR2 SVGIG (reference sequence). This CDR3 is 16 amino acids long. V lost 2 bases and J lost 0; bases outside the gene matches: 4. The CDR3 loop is CAWSKGQSSYNSPLHF. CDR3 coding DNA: TGTGCCTGGAGTAAGGGACAGAGCTCCTATAATTCACCCCTCCACTTT. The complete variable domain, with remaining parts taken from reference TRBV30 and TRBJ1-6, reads SQTIHQWPATLVQPVGSPLSLECTVEGTSNPNLYWYRQAAGRGLQLLFYSVGIGQISSEVPQNLSASRPQDRQFILSSKKLLLSDSGFYLCAWSKGQSSYNSPLHFGNGTRLTVT.

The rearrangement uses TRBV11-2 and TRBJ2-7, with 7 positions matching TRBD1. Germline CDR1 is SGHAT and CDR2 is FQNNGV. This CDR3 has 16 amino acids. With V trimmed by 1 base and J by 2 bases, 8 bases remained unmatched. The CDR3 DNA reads TGTGCCAGCAGCTTAGTTTTCGGTCAGGGGGCCTACGAGCAGTACTTC. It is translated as CASSLVFGQGAYEQYF.

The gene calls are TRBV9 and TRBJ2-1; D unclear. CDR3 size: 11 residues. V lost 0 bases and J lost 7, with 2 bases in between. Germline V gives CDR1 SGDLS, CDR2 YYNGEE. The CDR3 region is CASSVANEQFF. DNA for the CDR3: TGTGCCAGCAGCGTAGCGAATGAGCAGTTCTTC.

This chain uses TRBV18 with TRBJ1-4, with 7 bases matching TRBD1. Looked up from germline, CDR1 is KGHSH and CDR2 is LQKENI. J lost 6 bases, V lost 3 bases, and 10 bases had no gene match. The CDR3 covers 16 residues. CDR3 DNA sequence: TGTGCCAGCTCACCGCGAGAAGGGGACAGCGATGAAAAACTGTTTTTT. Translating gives CASSPREGDSDEKLFF.

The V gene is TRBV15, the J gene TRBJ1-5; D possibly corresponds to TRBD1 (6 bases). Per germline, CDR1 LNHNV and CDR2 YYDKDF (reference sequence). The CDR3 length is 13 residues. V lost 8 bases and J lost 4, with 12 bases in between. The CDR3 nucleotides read TGTGCCACCGGTTCTCAGGGGAATCAGCCCCAGCATTTT. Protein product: CATGSQGNQPQHF.